This T cell receptor (beta chain) was found in a study of cytomegalovirus exposure and HLA in healthy donors. Primers: 60 Vbeta forward and 13 Jbeta reverse. The data were produced by immunoSEQ multiplex PCR, yet TCRdb's version contains in-frame clones alone and is incomplete. The data show around 150,000 clones, with 70% to 85% seen just once and 4.1% held by the top ten. The CDR3 length is 14 residues. Germline V gene lookup returns CDR1 MNHNY and CDR2 SVGAGI (reference sequence). The V gene end was trimmed by 7 bases and the J gene end by 8 bases; junction bases not matched to a gene: 9. What was sequenced was PBMCs. The TCR sequence derives from a man aged 35-49 years in good health and CMV-seropositive. The chain uses TRBV6-6 and TRBJ2-2; 8 positions agree with TRBD2. The CDR3 DNA is TGTGCCAGCACCCCCGGGGGGGGCCGTGGGGAGCTGTTTTTT. It codes for CASTPGGGRGELFF.